The 22 T cell receptor beta chains in this list originate from one sample, sequenced in a study of T-cell memory formation after mild COVID-19. TCRdb ran MiXCR on the 5' RACE reads and lists one entry per CDR3 protein. Here the sample spans under 700,000 distinct CDR3 sequences, around 21% being singletons. The sequencing sample was made of PBMCs or a T cell subset sorted from them (not recorded which). Every receptor here comes from an adult woman who had mild COVID-19 (a few samples of this study predate the infection). Cell type and time point are not known.

Many counts were recorded for this clonotype. The chain recombines TRBV12-3 or TRBV12-4 with TRBJ2-3; D gene ambiguous. V was shortened by 6 bases and J by 5 bases, with 9 bases between the two germline ends. There are 12 residues in the CDR3. The CDR3 bases are TGTGCCAGCAGCCCATTTGGAGATACGCAGTATTTT. Protein: CASSPFGDTQYF.

The V call is TRBV4-2, the J call TRBJ2-3, with 11 bases aligning to TRBD2. CDR3 length: 17 residues. Per germline, CDR1 LGHNA and CDR2 YNFKEQ. With V trimmed by 0 bases and J by 2 bases, 4 bases remained unmatched. The DNA of the CDR3 is TGTGCCAGCAGCCAAGAGGGACTAGCGGAGTTCACAGATACGCAGTATTTT. Amino acids: CASSQEGLAEFTDTQYF.

This clonotype has ten or more counts. V gene TRBV7-8 combines with J gene TRBJ2-3, with D perhaps matching TRBD1 (6 bases). Germline values: CDR1 SGHVS, CDR2 FQNEAQ. CDR3 length: 16 residues. Trimming left V 5 bases short and J 2 bases short, with 17 bases between. In DNA, the CDR3 is TGTGCCAGCAGCAGGACTGGCGCAGGGGCCACAGATACGCAGTATTTT. Protein product: CASSRTGAGATDTQYF.

This chain links TRBV7-3 with TRBJ2-2, with D possibly being TRBD2 (5 bases). The CDR3 covers 15 residues. The V and J ends lost 3 bases and 5 bases respectively, with 13 bases between them. In germline, CDR1 is SGHTA, CDR2 FQGTGA. The CDR3 loop reads CASSFGEFRTGELFF. DNA of the CDR3: TGTGCCAGCAGCTTCGGGGAGTTTAGGACCGGGGAGCTGTTTTTT.

This clonotype was seen a handful of times. V gene TRBV3-1 combines with J gene TRBJ2-3; unclear D gene. There are 17 residues in the CDR3. Germline lookup yields CDR1 LGHDT and CDR2 YNNKEL (reference sequence). Trimming took off 1 base at V and 0 bases at J, with 14 bases between the two ends. CDR3 nucleotides: TGTGCCAGCAGCCAAGGACCTAGACGGAAAAGCACAGATACGCAGTATTTT. Encoded protein: CASSQGPRRKSTDTQYF.

The table lists this clonotype with many counts. The chain carries TRBV24-1 and TRBJ2-1, with D uncertain. Trimming shortened V by 9 bases and J by 5 bases, and 16 bases separated the two germline ends. Germline values: CDR1 KGHDR, CDR2 SFDVKD. The CDR3 is 14 amino acids. The CDR3 coding sequence is TGTGCCACCTCGAAAGAACTGGGGAACAATGAGCAGTTCTTC. It yields the protein CATSKELGNNEQFF.

In this sample, this clonotype turned up a few times. V and J are TRBV5-1 and TRBJ2-3; 7 positions match TRBD2. V dropped 6 bases and J dropped 4; count of bases not matched to a gene: 8. Germline V gene sequence: CDR1 SGHRS, CDR2 YFSETQ. The CDR3 is made up of 14 amino acids. The CDR3 spells CASTRAGVADTQYF. The CDR3 coding sequence is TGCGCCAGCACCAGGGCGGGGGTCGCAGATACGCAGTATTTT.

This clonotype was picked up many times. The chain combines TRBV12-3 or TRBV12-4 with TRBJ2-1, with 12 bases that match TRBD1. The CDR3 has 16 amino acids. With 4 bases clipped from V and 8 bases from J, the junction kept 9 bases outside the gene matches. The CDR3 bases are TGTGCCAGCAGTTCCCTGGGGACAGGGGGCTATGATGAGCAGTTCTTC. This encodes CASSSLGTGGYDEQFF.

This clonotype was recorded at least ten times. The V gene is TRBV24-1, the J gene TRBJ2-7; tentatively, D is TRBD1 or TRBD2 (6 bases each). The germline gives CDR1 KGHDR, CDR2 SFDVKD. The V gene lost 4 bases and the J gene lost 5 bases, with 20 bases spanning the gap. The CDR3 sequence is 16 residues long. The CDR3 sequence: CATSDRPTTGGHEQYF. The DNA of the CDR3 is TGTGCCACCAGTGACCGTCCGACAACCGGGGGCCACGAGCAGTACTTC.

The chain recombines TRBV18 with TRBJ2-1; D might be TRBD1 or TRBD2, each matching 5 bases. This CDR3 contains 15 residues. Germline V CDR1 and CDR2: KGHSH, LQKENI. V was trimmed by 3 bases and J by 3 bases, leaving 12 bases between them. CDR3 bases: TGTGCCAGCTCACCCCGCCGGGACGGCTACAATGAGCAGTTCTTC. It yields the protein CASSPRRDGYNEQFF.

This clonotype appeared a few times. The rearrangement links TRBV7-9 to TRBJ1-1; 8 nucleotides line up with TRBD1. Germline loops: CDR1 SEHNR, CDR2 FQNEAQ (reference sequence). Trimming took 5 bases from V and 6 from J; bases not matched to a gene: 11. CDR3 size: 15 residues. In nucleotides, the CDR3 is TGTGCCAGCAGCCGATACTCGACAGGGGTGGCTGAAGCTTTCTTT. It is translated as CASSRYSTGVAEAFF.

The chain carries TRBV5-1 and TRBJ2-1; a possible D gene is TRBD1 (6 bases). The CDR3 runs to 20 residues. CDR1 is SGHRS, CDR2 YFSETQ, per germline. The V and J ends lost 1 base and 0 bases respectively, with 23 bases between them. CDR3 protein: CASSLRLQGGYRSSYNEQFF. The CDR3 DNA reads as TGCGCCAGCAGCTTGAGACTACAGGGTGGGTACCGAAGCTCCTACAATGAGCAGTTCTTC.

The chain employs TRBV6-1 and TRBJ2-7; D possibly corresponds to TRBD2 (6 bases). Germline V gene lookup returns CDR1 MNHNS and CDR2 SASEGT. The CDR3 sequence is 14 residues long. V was pared by 0 bases and J by 7 bases, with 13 bases between. CDR3 region: CASSEAGGKEEQYF. The CDR3 bases are TGTGCCAGCAGTGAAGCGGGCGGGAAGGAAGAGCAGTACTTC.

This clonotype appeared many times. The rearrangement uses TRBV7-9 and TRBJ2-7; possibly TRBD1 for D (6 bases). Trimming took off 2 bases at V and 0 bases at J, with 8 bases between the two ends. The CDR3 sequence is 14 residues long. Germline loops: CDR1 SEHNR, CDR2 FQNEAQ (reference sequence). The CDR3 loop is CASSLTGSSYEQYF. The CDR3 DNA is TGTGCCAGCAGCTTAACAGGGAGCTCCTACGAGCAGTACTTC.

There are many counts of this clonotype. The V gene is TRBV20-1, the J gene TRBJ2-7, with D uncertain. V was trimmed by 3 bases and J by 2 bases, leaving 14 bases between them. This CDR3 has 14 residues. Germline V gene lookup returns CDR1 DFQATT and CDR2 SNEGSKA (reference sequence). The CDR3 protein is CSARDGPMAYEQYF. The CDR3, as DNA: TGCAGTGCTAGGGACGGCCCTATGGCCTACGAGCAGTACTTC.

V usage is TRBV30 and J usage is TRBJ1-5, with D hard to call. This CDR3 region has 11 residues. Per the germline V gene, CDR1 is GTSNPN and CDR2 is SVGIG (reference sequence). V was cut by 0 bases and J by 7 bases, with 4 bases left in between. CDR3 residues: CAWSVGQPQHF. CDR3 sequence (DNA): TGTGCCTGGAGTGTGGGACAGCCCCAGCATTTT.

This clonotype occurred a few times. The J gene is TRBJ1-1, the V gene TRBV29-1, with 8 bases identical to TRBD1. Unmatched junction bases numbered 10, after V lost 8 bases and J lost 8 bases. Germline assignment: CDR1 SQVTM and CDR2 ANQGSEA. The CDR3 loop spans 12 amino acids. CDR3 DNA sequence: TGCAGCTCATCCGACAGGGGTCGGGAAGCTTTCTTT. This encodes CSSSDRGREAFF.

DNA of the CDR3: TGTGCCAGCAGCCAACCGGGGGGGGGAACGAACACCGGGGAGCTGTTTTTT. Translating it yields CASSQPGGGTNTGELFF. The chain uses TRBV7-3 and TRBJ2-2; 8 nucleotides match TRBD2. J gave up 0 bases and V 5 bases, and 8 bases lay outside the gene matches. Germline V CDR1 and CDR2: SGHTA, FQGTGA. This CDR3 region has 17 residues.

The gene calls are TRBV29-1 and TRBJ2-5; TRBD2 matches at 8 bases. This CDR3 has 11 amino acids. J gave up 4 bases and V 7 bases, and 2 bases lay outside the gene matches. CDR1 is SQVTM, CDR2 ANQGSEA, per germline. The CDR3: CSETSGETQYF. The DNA for the CDR3 is TGCAGCGAAACTAGCGGAGAGACCCAGTACTTC. The full variable domain, completed using reference TRBV29-1 and TRBJ2-5, is SAVISQKPSRDICQRGTSLTIQCQVDSQVTMMFWYRQQPGQSLTLIATANQGSEATYESGFVIDKFPISRPNLTFSTLTVSNMSPEDSSIYLCSETSGETQYFGPGTRLLVL.

This clonotype has a handful of counts. V is TRBV12-3 or TRBV12-4 and J is TRBJ1-2; D unclear. CDR3 length: 13 residues. V was trimmed by 5 bases and J by 2 bases, leaving 9 bases between them. The CDR3 DNA reads as TGTGCCAGCAGTCCCACAGTGAACTATGGCTACACCTTC. Its protein product is CASSPTVNYGYTF.

V gene TRBV29-1 combines with J gene TRBJ1-2; 10 bases map to TRBD1. The V gene's germline CDR1 is SQVTM and CDR2 ANQGSEA. This CDR3 has 13 residues. The V gene end was trimmed by 5 bases and the J gene end by 4 bases; junction bases not matched to a gene: 4. Written as DNA, the CDR3 is TGCAGCGTTCAGACAGGGGGCAGCTATGGCTACACCTTC. Translated, it gives CSVQTGGSYGYTF.

Here the CDR3 reads CASSQWAVSYEQYF. The CDR3 DNA is TGTGCCAGCAGCCAATGGGCAGTGTCCTACGAGCAGTACTTC. The chain links TRBV16 to TRBJ2-7; no definite D call. Per germline, CDR1 KGHSY and CDR2 FQNENV. The CDR3 runs 14 residues. Trimming pared 1 base from V and 1 base from J, leaving 8 bases between. The complete variable domain, with remaining parts taken from reference TRBV16 and TRBJ2-7, reads GEEVAQTPKHLVRGEGQKAKLYCAPIKGHSYVFWYQQVLKNEFKFLISFQNENVFDETGMPKERFSAKCLPNSPCSLEIQATKLEDSAVYFCASSQWAVSYEQYFGPGTRLTVT.